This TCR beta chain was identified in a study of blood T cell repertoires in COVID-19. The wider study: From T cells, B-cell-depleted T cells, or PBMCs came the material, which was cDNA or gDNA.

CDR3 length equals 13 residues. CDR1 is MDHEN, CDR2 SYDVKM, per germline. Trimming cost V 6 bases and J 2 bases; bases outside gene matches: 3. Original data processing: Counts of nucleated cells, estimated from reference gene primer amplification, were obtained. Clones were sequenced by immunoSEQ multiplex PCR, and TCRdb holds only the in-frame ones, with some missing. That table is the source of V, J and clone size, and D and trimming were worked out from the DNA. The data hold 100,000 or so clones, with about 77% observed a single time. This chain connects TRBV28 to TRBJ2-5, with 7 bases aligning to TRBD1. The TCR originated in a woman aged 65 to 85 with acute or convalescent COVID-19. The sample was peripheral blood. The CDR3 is CASRKQGQETQYF. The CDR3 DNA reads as TGTGCCAGCAGAAAACAGGGGCAAGAGACCCAGTACTTC.